This T cell receptor beta chain was identified during a study of cytomegalovirus exposure and HLA in healthy donors. About the study: From donors who were HLA-typed, an early data release held about 89 million unique TCRs. In terms of ancestry, the Caucasian-associated cluster contained about four fifths of the approximately 400 genotyped donors.

Per the germline V gene, CDR1 is SGHRS and CDR2 is YFSETQ. The CDR3 runs to 14 residues. Trimming stripped 0 bases from V and 6 bases from J, with 12 bases between. The PCR had 60 Vbeta and 13 Jbeta primers. The repertoire was sequenced with immunoSEQ multiplex PCR; TCRdb's copy has only in-frame clones and lacks some. The data show 150,000 to 200,000 clones, roughly three quarters seen once. Healthy donors of bone marrow made up the group. The sequencing input was PBMCs. The chain couples TRBV5-1 to TRBJ1-2; D is possibly TRBD1 (6 bases). This TCR was recovered from a woman aged 45-65 years in good health and CMV-seronegative. In DNA form, the CDR3 reads TGCGCCAGCAGCTTGGAGGGACACAACAATGGCTACACCTTC. Protein sequence: CASSLEGHNNGYTF.